Listed below are T cell receptor beta chains from one sample, sequenced in a study of blood T cell repertoires in COVID-19. This table comes from immunoSEQ multiplex PCR, and its TCRdb copy is limited to in-frame clones, with some not included. Seen here are a few hundred thousand clones, around 87% observed once, and the top ten hold more than 1.5%. The material sequenced was PBMCs or T cells enriched from blood (not recorded which). Source of these receptors: a man between 35 and 55 years old in a cohort exposed to, infected with or recovered from COVID-19 (not recorded which). The CDR3 runs from the conserved cysteine through the conserved F or W. The D gene is left open where the match is weak. Size is omitted from some rows. Given values are once, few, many or a class for expanded clones.

>TRBD2|TRBJ2-1|.|TRBV5-1
TGCGCCAGCAGCTACGGCGGGAGTCCCGGGACTAGCTTCTATGAGCAGTTCTTC
CASSYGGSPGTSFYEQFF
>.|TRBJ1-5|.|TRBV6-5
TGTGCCAGCGAATGGGCCAGGCACCTCAATCAGCCCCAGCATTTT
CASEWARHLNQPQHF
>TRBD2|TRBJ2-2|.|TRBV19
TGTGCCAGTAGCGGGAGGGCCCACACCGGGGAGCTGTTTTTT
CASSGRAHTGELFF
>.|TRBJ2-7|.|TRBV27
TGTGCCAGCAAAGGCAGGCTGGGCGAGCAGTACTTC
CASKGRLGEQYF
>.|TRBJ2-7|.|TRBV7-2
TGTGCCAGCAGCTTAGGACATACCTACGAGCAGTACTTC
CASSLGHTYEQYF
>TRBD2|TRBJ2-3|.|TRBV10-3
TGTGCCATCAGTGAGGGTGGGACTAGGACAGATACGCAGTATTTT
CAISEGGTRTDTQYF
>TRBD1|TRBJ2-2|.|TRBV6-5
TGTGCCAGCAGGACAGGGGTCGTTAACACCGGGGAGCTGTTTTTT
CASRTGVVNTGELFF
>TRBD2|TRBJ2-6|.|TRBV3-1/TRBV3-2
TGTGCCAGCAGCCACGGCCGAAGGAGCGGGAGACCTGGGGCCAACGTCCTGACTTTC
CASSHGRRSGRPGANVLTF
>TRBD1|TRBJ2-7|.|TRBV30
TGTGCCTGGAGTCCAGGGGGCGACGAGCAGTACTTC
CAWSPGGDEQYF
>.|TRBJ2-1|.|TRBV27
TGTGCCAGCTCCCCCGACACATTCAATGAGCAGTTCTTC
CASSPDTFNEQFF
>.|TRBJ1-5|once|TRBV27
TGTGCCAGCAGTTTATCGTACGGGAGGAGAGATCAGCCCCAGCATTTT
CASSLSYGRRDQPQHF
>TRBD1|TRBJ1-5|.|TRBV4-1
TGCGCCAGCAGCCAACAGGGGGATAATCAGCCCCAGCATTTT
CASSQQGDNQPQHF
>TRBD1|TRBJ1-2|few|TRBV5-1
TGCGCCAGCAGCCTCGACAGGGTCGATGGCTACACCTTC
CASSLDRVDGYTF
>TRBD2|TRBJ2-3|.|TRBV5-1
TGCGCCAGCAGCTTGGCCCCTAGCGGGAGCCCGCAGTATTTT
CASSLAPSGSPQYF
>TRBD1|TRBJ2-1|.|TRBV27
TGTGCCAGCAAATCTCTCCGGACAGGGTCCTACAATGAGCAGTTCTTC
CASKSLRTGSYNEQFF
>.|TRBJ2-5|.|TRBV4-2
TGTGCCAGCAGCCAGGGATCGACTAGTATGGAGACCCAGTACTTC
CASSQGSTSMETQYF
>.|TRBJ2-5|.|TRBV9
TGTGCCAGCAGCCCACCGGACAGCCTGGCCAAGACCCAGTACTTC
CASSPPDSLAKTQYF
>TRBD1|TRBJ1-3|.|TRBV5-6
TGTGCCAGCAGCTTGGTCGACAGGGGGGGAAACATCATATATTTT
CASSLVDRGGNIIYF
>TRBD1|TRBJ1-4|.|TRBV30
TGTGCCTGGAGCGCGTCTATGACAGGGGGTGAAAAACTGTTTTTT
CAWSASMTGGEKLFF
>.|TRBJ2-2|.|TRBV2
TGTGCCAGCACGGAGCGGAACACCGGGGAGCTGTTTTTT
CASTERNTGELFF
>.|TRBJ2-1|.|TRBV21-1
TGTGCCAGCAGCAAAGCGGGAGTCCCGAGCTCCTACAATGAGCAGTTCTTC
CASSKAGVPSSYNEQFF
>TRBD2|TRBJ2-2|.|TRBV7-8
TGTGCCAGCGCGGGACTAAACACCGGGGAGCTGTTTTTT
CASAGLNTGELFF
>.|TRBJ1-5|.|TRBV2
TGTGCCAGCAGTGAGACACCTAATCAGCCCCAGCATTTT
CASSETPNQPQHF
>TRBD1|TRBJ1-1|.|TRBV15
TGTGCCACCAGCCCGGACAGGGAAAATACTGAAGCTTTCTTT
CATSPDRENTEAFF
>.|TRBJ1-1|.|TRBV20-1
TGCAGTGCTAGTGGGTTTGCGGCTTTCTTT
CSASGFAAFF
>TRBD1|TRBJ2-2|.|TRBV5-1
TGCGCCAGCAGCTTCTCAGGGGGCACCGGGGAGCTGTTTTTT
CASSFSGGTGELFF
>TRBD1|TRBJ1-6|.|TRBV30
TGTGCCTGGAGTATCGCAGGGGGGAATTCACCCCTCCACTTT
CAWSIAGGNSPLHF
>TRBD1|TRBJ2-2|.|TRBV5-1
TGCGCCAGCAGGAACTACAGGGGTCGAATGAACACCGGGGAGCTGTTTTTT
CASRNYRGRMNTGELFF
>.|TRBJ1-5|.|TRBV19
TGTGCCAGTACCCAGGGCTGGACAGCAAATCAGCCCCAGCATTTT
CASTQGWTANQPQHF
>.|TRBJ1-5|.|TRBV5-1
TGCGCCAGCAGCTTGGAGGGGGTCAGCAATCAGCCCCAGCATTTT
CASSLEGVSNQPQHF
>.|TRBJ2-3|.|TRBV11-2
TGTGCCAGCAGCTTAGATTCAAGCACAGATACGCAGTATTTT
CASSLDSSTDTQYF
>TRBD1|TRBJ2-5|.|TRBV30
TGTGCCTGGAGTCCTTGGACAGGGCGAGAGACCCAGTACTTC
CAWSPWTGRETQYF
>.|TRBJ1-2|.|TRBV28
TGTGCCAGCAGTTTCGTCACATCCTATGGCTACACCTTC
CASSFVTSYGYTF
>.|TRBJ1-2|.|TRBV6-5
TGTGCCAGCAGCTTTGACAGGACCTACTATGGCTACACCTTC
CASSFDRTYYGYTF
>TRBD1|TRBJ1-6|once|TRBV30
TGTGCCTGGACGCCGGGACAGGTTAATTCACCCCTCCACTTT
CAWTPGQVNSPLHF
>TRBD1|TRBJ1-2|few|TRBV15
TGTGCCACCAGCCGAGGACAGGTCGGCTATGGCTACACCTTC
CATSRGQVGYGYTF
>TRBD1|TRBJ2-3|.|TRBV15
TGTGCCACTAAGACAGGGTTTAGTACGGATACGCAGTATTTT
CATKTGFSTDTQYF
>.|TRBJ2-3|.|TRBV3-1/TRBV3-2
TGTGCCAGCAGCCTAGTCCCGGGACTCGTCACAGATACGCAGTATTTT
CASSLVPGLVTDTQYF
>TRBD2|TRBJ2-3|.|TRBV5-1
TGCGCCAGCAGCTTACCGGGACTAGCGGGTACAGATACGCAGTATTTT
CASSLPGLAGTDTQYF
>.|TRBJ2-2|.|TRBV9
TGTGCCAGCGGAGTTGCGGAGGGACGGGAGCTGTTTTTT
CASGVAEGRELFF
>TRBD1|TRBJ1-2|.|TRBV30
TGTGCCTGGAGTGTACAGGGGACAGGTGGCTACACCTTC
CAWSVQGTGGYTF
>TRBD2|TRBJ2-7|.|TRBV27
TGTGCCAGCAATTCGGGGGGCGAGCAGTACTTC
CASNSGGEQYF
>.|TRBJ2-3|.|TRBV6-5
TGTGCCAGCAGCGCCCCGACAGGATATGTGGATACGCAGTATTTT
CASSAPTGYVDTQYF
>TRBD2|TRBJ2-7|.|TRBV11-2
TGTGCCAGCAGCCCCACCCCCAGCGGGAGGCCTCTCGAGCAGTACTTC
CASSPTPSGRPLEQYF
>TRBD1|TRBJ1-5|.|TRBV19
TGTGCCAGTAGTTTTACAGGGGGCGGGGGTCAGCCCCAGCATTTT
CASSFTGGGGQPQHF
>TRBD1|TRBJ2-7|.|TRBV6-5
TGTGCCAGCAGAGATCCGGGACAGGCGGCCTACGAGCAGTACTTC
CASRDPGQAAYEQYF
>.|TRBJ1-2|.|TRBV2
TGTGCCAGCAGTGAAGAGAGAAGCTATGGCTACACCTTC
CASSEERSYGYTF
>TRBD1|TRBJ1-1|.|TRBV27
TGTGCCAGCAGTCCCCGGACAGGGGGCGCGGGTACTGAAGCTTTCTTT
CASSPRTGGAGTEAFF
>TRBD1|TRBJ2-7|.|TRBV19
TGTGCCAGTAGCACCGGGACAGCTTCCTACGAGCAGTACTTC
CASSTGTASYEQYF
>.|TRBJ2-7|.|TRBV18
TGTGCCAGCTCACCAAACCCTATCTACGAGCAGTACTTC
CASSPNPIYEQYF
>TRBD1|TRBJ2-2|.|TRBV18
TGTGCCAGCTCACCACGGTGGACAGGGTCCACCGGGGAGCTGTTTTTT
CASSPRWTGSTGELFF
>.|TRBJ1-5|few|TRBV30
TGTGCCTGGAGTTTCGGCGGAAACAATCAGCCCCAGCATTTT
CAWSFGGNNQPQHF
>TRBD1|TRBJ1-2|.|TRBV3-1/TRBV3-2
TGTGCCAGCTTTAGAACAGGGGGCAGATATGGCTACACCTTC
CASFRTGGRYGYTF